The 14 T cell receptor beta chains reported below all come from one sample, sequenced in a study of cytomegalovirus exposure and HLA in healthy donors. Both 60 Vbeta primers and 13 Jbeta primers went into the PCR. The protocol was immunoSEQ multiplex PCR, while the TCRdb copy is restricted to in-frame clones and leaves out a portion. Among under 200,000 clones listed, 75% were seen once. Input material: PBMCs. Every receptor here comes from a female donor in good health and CMV-seronegative.

This clone has a single count. The rearrangement joins TRBV27 to TRBJ2-1; perhaps TRBD2 as D (5 bases). Germline V gives CDR1 MNHEY, CDR2 SMNVEV (reference sequence). The V end lost 5 bases, the J end lost 0 bases, and 14 bases lay between the germline ends. The length of the CDR3 is 16 residues. In DNA, the CDR3 is TGTGCCAGCAGTCAGGTCCTAGCTCACTCCTACAATGAGCAGTTCTTC. Translating it yields CASSQVLAHSYNEQFF.

This chain links TRBV4-2 with TRBJ2-2; 8 positions agree with TRBD2. The CDR3 sequence is 19 residues long. Unmatched junction bases numbered 14, after V lost 1 base and J lost 4 bases. The germline gives CDR1 LGHNA, CDR2 YNFKEQ. CDR3 DNA sequence: TGTGCCAGCAGCCAAGGTAGAGCGGGACTAGGAAGTGGCACCGGGGAGCTGTTTTTT. This codes for CASSQGRAGLGSGTGELFF.

The chain carries TRBV9 and TRBJ1-1, with D unclear. The CDR3 is 13 residues long. CDR1 is SGDLS, CDR2 YYNGEE, per germline. The V end lost 3 bases, the J end lost 0 bases, and 6 bases lay between the germline ends. CDR3 DNA sequence: TGTGCCAGCAGCGGACATTTGAACACTGAAGCTTTCTTT. Translation: CASSGHLNTEAFF.

The sample holds a few counts of this clone. CDR3 loop: CASRTPGMNYGYTF. CDR3 bases: TGTGCCAGCAGAACGCCAGGGATGAACTATGGCTACACCTTC. The chain joins TRBV27 to TRBJ1-2, with D perhaps matching TRBD1 (5 bases). V lost 6 bases, J lost 2 bases, and 13 bases lay in between. This CDR3 has 14 amino acids. CDR1 and CDR2 from the germline V gene are MNHEY and SMNVEV (reference sequence).

The count of this clone is one. This chain links TRBV5-1 with TRBJ2-1; TRBD2 aligns across 7 bases. The CDR3 is 14 amino acids. J lost 6 bases, V lost 0 bases, and 3 bases had no gene match. Looked up from germline, CDR1 is SGHRS and CDR2 is YFSETQ. DNA for the CDR3: TGCGCCAGCAGCTTGGTGACTAGCCCCAATGAGCAGTTCTTC. The encoded protein is CASSLVTSPNEQFF.

The chain employs TRBV28 and TRBJ1-5; D unresolved. The CDR3 totals 13 residues. The V and J ends lost 7 bases and 4 bases respectively, with 11 bases between them. Germline CDR1 is MDHEN and CDR2 is SYDVKM. CDR3 coding DNA: TGTGCCAGCAATGAGAACTCTAATCAGCCCCAGCATTTT. It yields the protein CASNENSNQPQHF.

The genes are TRBV14 and TRBJ2-7; 8 bases are a match to TRBD1. Trimming removed 3 bases from V and 9 bases from J; junction bases left unmatched: 7. The CDR3 spans 13 residues. CDR1 is SGHDN and CDR2 is FVKESK in the germline V gene. The CDR3 loop reads CASSQARQGPQYF. CDR3 in DNA: TGTGCCAGCAGCCAGGCCAGACAGGGGCCGCAGTACTTC.

This chain links TRBV28 with TRBJ2-1; D may be TRBD2 (5 bases). The V end was cut by 2 bases, the J end by 8 bases, with 10 bases between. The germline V gene encodes CDR1 MDHEN and CDR2 SYDVKM. The CDR3 has 13 amino acids. CDR3 sequence (DNA): TGTGCCAGCAGTTTAGGACTCCCCGATGAGCAGTTCTTC. Encoded protein: CASSLGLPDEQFF.

This clone was counted once. At one end, the junction sequence differs from germline, possibly due to a read error. This chain joins TRBV7-9 and TRBJ2-2; possible D gene TRBD1, 6 bases. This CDR3 spans 15 amino acids. Looked up from germline, CDR1 is SEHNR and CDR2 is FQNEAQ (reference sequence). The CDR3 coding sequence is TGTTCCAGCAGCTACAGGGAGACGAACACCGGGGAGCTGTTTTTT. This sequence encodes CSSSYRETNTGELFF.

The chain joins TRBV6-5 to TRBJ2-7, with D perhaps TRBD2 (6 bases). The CDR3 extends over 15 amino acids. Trimming cost V 0 bases and J 7 bases, with 16 bases left between them. Germline V gene sequence: CDR1 MNHEY, CDR2 SVGAGI. CDR3 sequence: CASSYSEGGIAEQYF. DNA of the CDR3: TGTGCCAGCAGTTACTCAGAGGGCGGGATAGCAGAGCAGTACTTC.

The chain carries TRBV27 and TRBJ2-1; D not resolved. This CDR3 comprises 13 residues. CDR1 is MNHEY, CDR2 SMNVEV, per germline (reference sequence). Trimming took 4 bases from V and 6 from J, leaving 10 bases between them. As DNA, the CDR3 is TGTGCCAGCAGTTCTACGGGTAGCAATGAGCAGTTCTTC. This translates into CASSSTGSNEQFF.

The J gene is TRBJ2-6, the V gene TRBV18; 7 nucleotides align to TRBD2. Germline CDR1 KGHSH, CDR2 LQKENI. CDR3 length: 16 residues. With 3 bases clipped from V and 4 bases from J, the junction kept 6 bases outside the gene matches. The DNA of the CDR3 is TGTGCCAGCTCACCCGTGGCGGGAGCCGGGGCCAACGTCCTGACTTTC. It is translated as CASSPVAGAGANVLTF.

The count of this clone is one. The J gene is TRBJ2-7, the V gene TRBV5-1; unclear D gene. V dropped 0 bases and J dropped 3 bases, with 10 bases sitting between them. The germline gives CDR1 SGHRS, CDR2 YFSETQ. CDR3 length: 14 amino acids. The CDR3 nucleotides read TGCGCCAGCAGCTTGGGCGCATCCCTCTACGAGCAGTACTTC. Translated: CASSLGASLYEQYF.

This clone was observed a few times. V is TRBV19 and J is TRBJ1-5, with 9 bases matching TRBD1. J lost 6 bases, V lost 9 bases, and 3 bases had no gene match. In germline, CDR1 is LNHDA, CDR2 SQIVND (reference sequence). This CDR3 comprises 12 residues. The CDR3 sequence: CASTGGVQPQHF. The CDR3 DNA reads as TGTGCCAGCACAGGGGGCGTTCAGCCCCAGCATTTT.